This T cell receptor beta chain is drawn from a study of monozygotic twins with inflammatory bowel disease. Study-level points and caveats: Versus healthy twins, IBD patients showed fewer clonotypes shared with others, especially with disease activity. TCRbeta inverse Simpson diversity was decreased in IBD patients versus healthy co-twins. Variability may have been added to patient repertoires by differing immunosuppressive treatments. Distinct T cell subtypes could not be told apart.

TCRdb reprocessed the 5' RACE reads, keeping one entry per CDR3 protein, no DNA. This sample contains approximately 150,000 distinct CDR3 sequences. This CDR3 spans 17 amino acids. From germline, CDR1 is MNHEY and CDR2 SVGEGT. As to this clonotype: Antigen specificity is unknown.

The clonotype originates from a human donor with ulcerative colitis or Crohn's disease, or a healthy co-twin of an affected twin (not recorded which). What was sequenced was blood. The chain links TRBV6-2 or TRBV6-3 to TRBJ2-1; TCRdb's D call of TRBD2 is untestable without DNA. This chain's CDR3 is CASSYGLAGVSTNEQFF.